This T cell receptor (beta chain) is drawn from a study of blood T cell repertoires in COVID-19. Study-wide background: Samples representing acute and convalescent COVID-19 were sourced from the United States, Italy and Spain. PBMCs, B-cell-depleted T cells, or T cells provided the cDNA or gDNA that made up the material.

Produced via immunoSEQ multiplex PCR; TCRdb's table is partial and in-frame only. The sample holds under 300,000 clones; around nine tenths are singletons and the top ten take about 7.1%. Between the trimmed V and J ends, which lost 3 bases and 7 bases, there was a span of 20 bases. CDR1 is KGHSH and CDR2 is LQKENI in the germline V gene. The CDR3 contains 16 residues. This TCR was sampled from a woman between 70 and 85 years old with active or convalescent COVID-19. The chain recombines TRBV18 with TRBJ2-3; no firm D call. What was sequenced was peripheral blood. CDR3 in DNA: TGTGCCAGCTCACCTTTTACTCCAACCGCCGTCAATACGCAGTATTTT. Amino acids: CASSPFTPTAVNTQYF.